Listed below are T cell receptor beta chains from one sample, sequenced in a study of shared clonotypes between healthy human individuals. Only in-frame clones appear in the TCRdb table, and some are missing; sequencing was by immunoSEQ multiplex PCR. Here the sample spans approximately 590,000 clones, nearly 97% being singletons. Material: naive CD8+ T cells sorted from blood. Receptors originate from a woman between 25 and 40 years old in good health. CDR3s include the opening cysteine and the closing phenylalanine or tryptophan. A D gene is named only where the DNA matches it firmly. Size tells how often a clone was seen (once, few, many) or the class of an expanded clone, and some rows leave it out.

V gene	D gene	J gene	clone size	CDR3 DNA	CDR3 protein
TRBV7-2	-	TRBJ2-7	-	TGTGCCAGCAGCCCCCAAGGGAGGTCCTCGAGGGAACTCTACGAGCAGTACTTC	CASSPQGRSSRELYEQYF
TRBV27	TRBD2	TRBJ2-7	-	TGTGCCAGCAGTTTCGGGAGGGTCTACGAGCAGTACTTC	CASSFGRVYEQYF
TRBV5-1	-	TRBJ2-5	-	TGCGCCAGCGGGTGGGGTAGAGGTTCGGAGACCCAGTACTTC	CASGWGRGSETQYF
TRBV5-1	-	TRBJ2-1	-	TGCGCCAGCAGCTTGGACGGGGACCCCTTGGATGAGCAGTTCTTC	CASSLDGDPLDEQFF
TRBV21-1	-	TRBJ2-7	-	TGTGCCACCCCCAAAGAGTCTTACGAGCAGTACTTC	CATPKESYEQYF
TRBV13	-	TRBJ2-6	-	TGTGCCAGCAGCTCCTGGGGCGCTGGGGCCAACGTCCTGACTTTC	CASSSWGAGANVLTF
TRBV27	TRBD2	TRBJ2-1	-	TGTGCCAGCAGTCCGGGACTAGCGGGATTCAATGAGCAGTTCTTC	CASSPGLAGFNEQFF
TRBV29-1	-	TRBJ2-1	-	TGCAGCGTTGACCAGGAGAGCTCCTACAATGAGCAGTTCTTC	CSVDQESSYNEQFF
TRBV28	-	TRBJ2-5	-	TGTGCCAGCTACCTAGTGGGCAGTCAAGAGACCCAGTACTTC	CASYLVGSQETQYF
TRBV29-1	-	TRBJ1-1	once	TGCAGCGTAGACACAGGGACGGTTAACACTGAAGCTTTCTTT	CSVDTGTVNTEAFF
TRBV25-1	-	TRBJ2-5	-	TGTGCCAGCAGTGACTTGGATCTTGAGACCCAGTACTTC	CASSDLDLETQYF
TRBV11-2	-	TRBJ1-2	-	TGTGCCAGCAGCTTCTCCAACTATGGCTACACCTTC	CASSFSNYGYTF
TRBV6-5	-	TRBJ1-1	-	TGTGCCAGCTATGGGACGGCTGTTTGGGAAGCTTTCTTT	CASYGTAVWEAFF
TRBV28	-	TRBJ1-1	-	TGTGCCAGCAGTTTATGGGAGGGGGATGGTGAAGCTTTCTTT	CASSLWEGDGEAFF
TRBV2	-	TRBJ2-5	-	TGTGCCAGCAGTGAAAGGGGTAGCGGAGGGACCCAAGAGACCCAGTACTTC	CASSERGSGGTQETQYF
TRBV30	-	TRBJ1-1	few	TGTGCCTGGAGTGGGGTGGCCCGGGACACTGAAGCTTTCTTT	CAWSGVARDTEAFF
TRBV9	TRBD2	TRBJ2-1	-	TGTGCCAGCAGCGCGGGACTAGCGGTAGGCAATGAGCAGTTCTTC	CASSAGLAVGNEQFF
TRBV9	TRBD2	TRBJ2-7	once	TGTGCCAGCAGCGTAGGCGGGAGTTCCTACGAGCAGTACTTC	CASSVGGSSYEQYF
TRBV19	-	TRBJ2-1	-	TGTGCCATCAGTGGTTCGGGGGCCTACAATGAGCAGTTCTTC	CAISGSGAYNEQFF
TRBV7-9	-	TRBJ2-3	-	TGTGCCAGCAGCTTTTCTGTCACAGATACGCAGTATTTT	CASSFSVTDTQYF
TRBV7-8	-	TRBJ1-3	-	TGTGCCAGCAGCCCGGACCGCTTTCGGGGCCCTGGAAACACCATATATTTT	CASSPDRFRGPGNTIYF
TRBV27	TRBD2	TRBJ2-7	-	TGTGCCAGCAGTCCATCCCACGGGACTACTACCTACGAGCAGTACTTC	CASSPSHGTTTYEQYF
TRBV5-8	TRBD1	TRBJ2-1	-	TGTGCCAGCAGCTTGTTAGTGATCGCCCCAGGGGGAAACAATGAGCAGTTCTTC	CASSLLVIAPGGNNEQFF
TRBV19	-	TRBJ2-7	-	TGTGCCAGTAGTATAGCCTATGGACTAAAACCCTACGAGCAGTACTTC	CASSIAYGLKPYEQYF
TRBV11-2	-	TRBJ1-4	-	TGTGCCAGCAGCTTAGAGGTAGCCAATAATGAAAAACTGTTTTTT	CASSLEVANNEKLFF
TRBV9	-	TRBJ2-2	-	TGTGCCAGCAGCGCCACCGGGTCCGGGGAGCTGTTTTTT	CASSATGSGELFF
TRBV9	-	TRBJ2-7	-	TGTGCCAGCAGCGTAGGGGCTAGCGAGTCCTACGAGCAGTACTTC	CASSVGASESYEQYF